This T cell receptor (beta chain) was obtained from a study of OX40 agonist ivuxolimab in advanced cancers. Study information: Every 2 weeks, patients received ivuxolimab intravenously, dosed at 0.01 to 10 mg/kg. Recorded diagnoses for dose-escalation patients were hepatocellular carcinoma, melanoma, renal cell or head and neck cancer. General study points: Low levels of normalized T-cell clonal expansion also appeared in some nonresponders. In general, CD8+ T cells held more expanded clones than CD4+ did, on average.

Sequencing used immunoSEQ multiplex PCR; TCRdb keeps in-frame clones, though not all of them. The table shows 65,000 to 95,000 clones, with about nine tenths occurring only once. Trimming took off 5 bases at V and 0 bases at J, with 8 bases between the two ends. The CDR3 covers 14 residues. Germline CDR1 reads SGHTA; CDR2 reads FQGNSA. This clone was counted a few times. What it recognizes is unknown. The sequences come from CD4+ or CD8+ T cells sorted from blood, collected in a trial of the OX40 agonist ivuxolimab. This receptor was obtained from an adult with an advanced solid tumor such as melanoma, head and neck, liver or kidney cancer. This chain connects TRBV7-2 to TRBJ2-1; D is uncertain. Here the CDR3 reads CASSDGFSYNEQFF. The CDR3 DNA sequence: TGTGCCAGCAGCGACGGATTCTCCTACAATGAGCAGTTCTTC.